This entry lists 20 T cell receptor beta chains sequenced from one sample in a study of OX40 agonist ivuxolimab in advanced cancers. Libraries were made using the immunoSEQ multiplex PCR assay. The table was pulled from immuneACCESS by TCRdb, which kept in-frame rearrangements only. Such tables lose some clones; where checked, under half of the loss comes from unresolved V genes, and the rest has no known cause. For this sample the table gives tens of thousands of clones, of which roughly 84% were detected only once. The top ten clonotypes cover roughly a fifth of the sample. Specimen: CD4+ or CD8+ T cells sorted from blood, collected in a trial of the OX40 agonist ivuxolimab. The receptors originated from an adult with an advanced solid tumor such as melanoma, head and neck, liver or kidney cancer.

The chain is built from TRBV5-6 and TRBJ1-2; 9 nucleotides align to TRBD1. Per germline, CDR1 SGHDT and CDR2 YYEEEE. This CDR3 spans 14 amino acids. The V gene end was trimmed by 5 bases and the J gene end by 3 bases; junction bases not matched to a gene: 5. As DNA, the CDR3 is TGTGCCAGCAGGAAGACAGGGGGTGACTATGGCTACACCTTC. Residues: CASRKTGGDYGYTF.

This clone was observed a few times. The CDR3 DNA reads as TGTGCCAGCAGCTTGGGGACTAGCGTGGAGACCCAGTACTTC. Translation gives CASSLGTSVETQYF. This chain joins TRBV5-4 and TRBJ2-5, with 9 bases matching TRBD2. Trimming took 0 bases from V and 5 from J; bases not matched to a gene: 2. Germline loops: CDR1 SGHNT, CDR2 YYREEE (reference sequence). The CDR3 loop spans 14 amino acids.

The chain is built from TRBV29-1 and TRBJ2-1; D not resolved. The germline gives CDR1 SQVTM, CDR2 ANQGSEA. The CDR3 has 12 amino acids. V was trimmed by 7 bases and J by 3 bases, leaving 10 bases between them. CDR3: CSDRKGYNEQFF. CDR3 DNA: TGCAGCGACCGTAAGGGCTACAATGAGCAGTTCTTC.

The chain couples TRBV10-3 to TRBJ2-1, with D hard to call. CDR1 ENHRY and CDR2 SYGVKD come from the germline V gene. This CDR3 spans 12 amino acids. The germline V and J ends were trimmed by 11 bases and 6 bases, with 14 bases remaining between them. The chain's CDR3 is CALLWVLNEQFF. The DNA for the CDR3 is TGTGCCCTCTTATGGGTACTCAATGAGCAGTTCTTC.

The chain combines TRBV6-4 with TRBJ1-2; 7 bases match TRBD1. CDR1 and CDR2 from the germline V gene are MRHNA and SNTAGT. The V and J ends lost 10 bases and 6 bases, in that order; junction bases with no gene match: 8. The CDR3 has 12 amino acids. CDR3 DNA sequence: TGTGCCATGCAGGGGGGGAAGAATGGCTACACCTTC. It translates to CAMQGGKNGYTF.

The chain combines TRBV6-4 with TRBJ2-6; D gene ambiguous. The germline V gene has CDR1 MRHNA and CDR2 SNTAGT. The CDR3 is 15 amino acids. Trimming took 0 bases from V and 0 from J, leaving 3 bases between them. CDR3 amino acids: CASSDSTSGANVLTF. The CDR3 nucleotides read TGTGCCAGCAGTGACTCAACCTCTGGGGCCAACGTCCTGACTTTC.

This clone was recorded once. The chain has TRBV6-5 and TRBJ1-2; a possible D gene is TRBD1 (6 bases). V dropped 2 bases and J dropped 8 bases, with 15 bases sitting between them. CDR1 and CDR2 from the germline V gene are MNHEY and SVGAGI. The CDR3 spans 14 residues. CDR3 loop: CASSYRDTLWGYTF. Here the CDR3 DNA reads TGTGCCAGCAGTTACCGGGACACGCTATGGGGCTACACCTTC.

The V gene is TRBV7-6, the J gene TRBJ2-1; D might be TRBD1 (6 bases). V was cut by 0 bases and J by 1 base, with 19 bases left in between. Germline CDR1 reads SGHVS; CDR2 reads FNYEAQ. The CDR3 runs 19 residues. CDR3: CASSLADSLEGSSYNEQFF. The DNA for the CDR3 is TGTGCCAGCAGCTTAGCGGACAGCTTAGAGGGGTCGTCCTACAATGAGCAGTTCTTC. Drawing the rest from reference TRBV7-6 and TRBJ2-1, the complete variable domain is GAGVSQSPRYKVTKRGQDVALRCDPISGHVSLYWYRQALGQGPEFLTYFNYEAQQDKSGLPNDRFSAERPEGSISTLTIQRTEQRDSAMYRCASSLADSLEGSSYNEQFFGPGTRLTVL.

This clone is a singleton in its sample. This CDR3 is CASSIFGTGPYGYTF. The DNA of the CDR3 is TGTGCCAGTAGTATTTTCGGGACAGGGCCCTATGGCTACACCTTC. The chain recombines TRBV19 with TRBJ1-2, with 9 bases fitting TRBD1. CDR3 length equals 15 residues. V lost 3 bases and J lost 4; bases outside the gene matches: 6. CDR1 is LNHDA and CDR2 is SQIVND in the germline V gene (reference sequence).

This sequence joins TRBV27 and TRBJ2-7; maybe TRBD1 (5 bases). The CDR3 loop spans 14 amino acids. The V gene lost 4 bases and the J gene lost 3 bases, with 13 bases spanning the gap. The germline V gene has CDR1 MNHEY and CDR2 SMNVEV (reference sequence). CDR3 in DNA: TGTGCCAGCAGTTCTGCCCTCCAGGGCTACGAGCAGTACTTC. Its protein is CASSSALQGYEQYF.

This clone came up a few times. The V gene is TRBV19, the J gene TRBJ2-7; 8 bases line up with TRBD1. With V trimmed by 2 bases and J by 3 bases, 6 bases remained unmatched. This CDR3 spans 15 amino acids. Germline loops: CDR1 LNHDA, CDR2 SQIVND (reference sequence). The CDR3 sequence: CASSIRQDRVYEQYF. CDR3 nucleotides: TGTGCCAGTAGTATACGGCAGGACAGGGTCTACGAGCAGTACTTC.

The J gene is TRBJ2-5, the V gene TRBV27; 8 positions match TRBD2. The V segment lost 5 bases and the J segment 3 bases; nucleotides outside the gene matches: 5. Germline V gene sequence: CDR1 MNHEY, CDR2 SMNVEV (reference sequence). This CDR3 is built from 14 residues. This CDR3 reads CASSQPGLEETQYF. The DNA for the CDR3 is TGTGCCAGCAGTCAGCCGGGACTAGAAGAGACCCAGTACTTC.

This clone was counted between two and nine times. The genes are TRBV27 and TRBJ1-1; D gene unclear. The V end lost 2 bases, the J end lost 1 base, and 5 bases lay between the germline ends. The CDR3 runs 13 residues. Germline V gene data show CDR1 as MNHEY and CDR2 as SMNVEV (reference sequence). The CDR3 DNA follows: TGTGCCAGCAGTTTACTGAGGAACACTGAAGCTTTCTTT. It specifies CASSLLRNTEAFF.

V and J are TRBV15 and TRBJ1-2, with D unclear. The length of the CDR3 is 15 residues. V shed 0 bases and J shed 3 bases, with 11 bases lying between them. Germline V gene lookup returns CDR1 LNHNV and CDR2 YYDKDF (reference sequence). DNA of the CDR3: TGTGCCACCAGCAGAGATAGCGGGAGCGACTATGGCTACACCTTC. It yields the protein CATSRDSGSDYGYTF.

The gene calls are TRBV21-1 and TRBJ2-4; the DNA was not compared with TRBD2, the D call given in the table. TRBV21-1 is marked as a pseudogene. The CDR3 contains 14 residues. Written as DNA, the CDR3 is TGTGTGACTAGCGGAGGGGTCGCCAAAAACATTCAGTACTTC. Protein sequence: CVTSGGVAKNIQYF.

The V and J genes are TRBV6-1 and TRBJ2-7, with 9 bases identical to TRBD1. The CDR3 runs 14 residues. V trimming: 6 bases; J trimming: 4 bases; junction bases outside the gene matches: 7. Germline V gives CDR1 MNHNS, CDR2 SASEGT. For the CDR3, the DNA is TGTGCCAGCAGCGGAGACAGGGGGTTGTACGAGCAGTACTTC. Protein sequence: CASSGDRGLYEQYF.

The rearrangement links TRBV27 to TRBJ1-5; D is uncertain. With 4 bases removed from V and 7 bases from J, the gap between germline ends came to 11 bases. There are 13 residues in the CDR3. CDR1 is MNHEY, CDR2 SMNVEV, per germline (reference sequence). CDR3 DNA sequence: TGTGCCAGCAGTTGGAAGGTTGGGCAGCCCCAGCATTTT. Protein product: CASSWKVGQPQHF.

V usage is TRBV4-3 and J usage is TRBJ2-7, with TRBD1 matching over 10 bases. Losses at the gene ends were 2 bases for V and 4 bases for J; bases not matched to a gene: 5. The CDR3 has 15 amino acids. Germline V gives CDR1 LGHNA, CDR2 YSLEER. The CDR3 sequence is CASSQSGTGAYEQYF. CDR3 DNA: TGCGCCAGCAGCCAATCCGGGACAGGGGCGTACGAGCAGTACTTC.

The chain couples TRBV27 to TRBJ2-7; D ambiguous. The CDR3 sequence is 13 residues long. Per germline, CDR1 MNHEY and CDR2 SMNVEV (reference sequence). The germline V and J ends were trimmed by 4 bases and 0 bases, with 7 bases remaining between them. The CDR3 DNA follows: TGTGCCAGCAGTTCCGGTAGCTCCTACGAGCAGTACTTC. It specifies CASSSGSSYEQYF.

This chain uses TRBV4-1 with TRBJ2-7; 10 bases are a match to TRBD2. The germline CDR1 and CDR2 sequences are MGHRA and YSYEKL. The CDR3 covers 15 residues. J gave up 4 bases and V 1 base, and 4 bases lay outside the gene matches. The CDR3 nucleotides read TGCGCCAGCAGCCAAGTTAGCGGGAGGAGGTACGAGCAGTACTTC. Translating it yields CASSQVSGRRYEQYF.